The entry below gives a single T cell receptor (beta chain) sequence along with its context. Antigen specificity is unknown. The data derive from a study of beta chain features in type 1 diabetes. Study conclusions and caveats: Shorter TCRB CDR3s, moderately but significantly so, were found in Type 1 diabetes patients in all four CD4+ subsets.

Expressed TCRB transcripts were sequenced because the entire RNA isolate underwent reverse transcription. The protocol was immunoSEQ multiplex PCR, while the TCRdb copy is restricted to in-frame clones and leaves out a portion. The data contain a few hundred thousand clones, 20% to 25% of them singletons. V was cut by 4 bases and J by 1 base, with 16 bases left in between. The CDR3 length is 16 residues. The TCR comes from a woman aged 25-40 years with type 1 diabetes. The chain couples TRBV23-1 to TRBJ1-1; D is possibly TRBD1 (6 bases). TRBV23-1 is assigned to the ORF class and has an uncertain function. What was sequenced was naive CD4+ T cells from blood. This CDR3 reads CASSPLRQVKNTEAFF. The CDR3 nucleotides are TGCGCCAGCAGTCCTCTAAGACAGGTCAAGAACACTGAAGCTTTCTTT.